The rows below give T cell receptor beta chains drawn from one sample of a study of T cell responses to AZD1222 COVID-19 vaccine. Some clones are missing from TCRdb's copy, which holds only in-frame ones; the method was immunoSEQ multiplex PCR. The sample consists of 120,000 or so clones, around 86% of them appearing once. The sample in question was peripheral blood, obtained on day 0 of AZD1222 vaccination. The receptors originated from an adult in good health. The CDR3 runs from the conserved cysteine through the conserved F or W. D genes are given only for firm matches. Rows may omit the clone size; those that give it use once, few, many or a size class.

abundance,j_gene,d_gene,v_gene,CDR3nt,CDR3aa
NA,TRBJ2-1,NA,TRBV18,TGTGCCAGCTCACCACGGGATGAGCAGTTCTTC,CASSPRDEQFF
NA,TRBJ2-7,NA,TRBV18,TGTGCCAGCTCACCAGGCTACGAGCAGTACTTC,CASSPGYEQYF
NA,TRBJ1-6,NA,TRBV19,TGTGCCGGAGGACCCGTTGGTTCACCCCTCCACTTT,CAGGPVGSPLHF
NA,TRBJ1-5,NA,TRBV4-1,TGCGCCAGCAGCCGAGGGGAGCAGCCCCAGCATTTT,CASSRGEQPQHF
NA,TRBJ2-7,NA,TRBV5-1,TGCGCCAGCAGCTTGGGCGGCGCAGGGGTGGCAGACGAGCAGTACTTC,CASSLGGAGVADEQYF
NA,TRBJ1-3,NA,TRBV7-2,TGTGCCAGCAGCTTAGGGGGAGGGGTTGGTAATGGAAACACCATATATTTT,CASSLGGGVGNGNTIYF
NA,TRBJ1-1,NA,TRBV20-1,TGCAGTGCTGGTGAACCGACAGGTTTGAACACTGAAGCTTTCTTT,CSAGEPTGLNTEAFF
NA,TRBJ2-7,TRBD2,TRBV20-1,TGCAGTGCTAGTCGGGAGGCTAACTACGAGCAGTACTTC,CSASREANYEQYF
NA,TRBJ2-1,NA,TRBV7-2,TGTGCCAGCAACGAGCGGAACTCCTACAATGAGCAGTTCTTC,CASNERNSYNEQFF
few,TRBJ2-1,NA,TRBV19,TGTGCCAGTAGGAAGGGGTCCTACAATGAGCAGTTCTTC,CASRKGSYNEQFF
many,TRBJ1-5,NA,TRBV28,TGTGCCAGCAGTTTATGGGGGGCGGGTCGTTGGGGCAATCAGCCCCAGCATTTT,CASSLWGAGRWGNQPQHF
NA,TRBJ2-3,NA,TRBV9,TGTGCCAGCAGCGTAGGGGTAGCGGACATCACAGATACGCAGTATTTT,CASSVGVADITDTQYF
NA,TRBJ1-1,NA,TRBV30,TGTGCCTGGAAAGGCCCCCCAGCTGAAGCTTTCTTT,CAWKGPPAEAFF
NA,TRBJ1-4,NA,TRBV4-2,TGTGCCAGCAGCCATTCCGGAGGGCCAGGGTATGAAAAACTGTTTTTT,CASSHSGGPGYEKLFF
once,TRBJ1-5,NA,TRBV30,TGTGCCTGGAGCTATAGACAGCCTCAGCCCCAGCATTTT,CAWSYRQPQPQHF